These 23 T cell receptor beta chains came from one sample sequenced in a study of T-cell reconstitution after alpha-beta-depleted transplantation in children. Construction of the TCRbeta library involved unique molecular identifiers. TCRdb passed the PCR reads through MiXCR, listing each CDR3 protein once. There are hundreds of thousands of distinct CDR3 sequences in the sample; roughly 17% occur only once, and 0.9% to 1.2% lies in the top ten. The sample in question was PBMCs from the stem cell graft donor, obtained from the stem cell graft. These receptors were obtained from a human donor who donated a stem cell graft to a child with acute myeloid leukemia.

In this sample, this clonotype turned up many times. CDR3: CASSQGPQTDTQYF. CDR3 DNA: TGCGCCAGCAGTCAAGGGCCGCAAACAGATACGCAGTATTTT. The J gene is TRBJ2-3, the V gene TRBV5-1; D is unclear. The CDR3 extends over 14 amino acids. Germline values: CDR1 SGHRS, CDR2 YFSETQ. The ends were cut back, 5 bases at V and 3 bases at J, with 13 bases in the middle.

This clonotype was counted at least ten times. The chain links TRBV20-1 to TRBJ2-1; D assignment may be TRBD1 or TRBD2 (5 bases each). The V gene's germline CDR1 is DFQATT and CDR2 SNEGSKA (reference sequence). The ends were cut back, 3 bases at V and 7 bases at J, with 16 bases in the middle. There are 14 residues in the CDR3. The DNA of the CDR3 is TGCAGTGCTAGCGAGAGGGGTCTAAGGAATGAGCAGTTCTTC. This codes for CSASERGLRNEQFF.

The chain couples TRBV4-2 to TRBJ2-5; 8 bases are shared with TRBD2. V shed 4 bases and J 5 bases; nucleotides not matched to a gene: 15. Germline-derived CDR1 and CDR2 are LGHNA and YNFKEQ. The CDR3 is 17 amino acids. The CDR3: CASSLTTQRGFEETQYF. As DNA, the CDR3 is TGTGCCAGCAGCCTTACAACCCAGCGGGGGTTCGAGGAGACCCAGTACTTC.

Ten or more counts support this clonotype. The V call is TRBV29-1, the J call TRBJ1-1, with a possible D match to TRBD1 (5 bases). Per germline, CDR1 SQVTM and CDR2 ANQGSEA. The CDR3 is 11 residues long. V dropped 6 bases and J dropped 5 bases, with 10 bases sitting between them. Written as DNA, the CDR3 is TGCAGCGTCCGGCAGGGAACTGAAGCTTTCTTT. Protein product: CSVRQGTEAFF.

This clonotype was observed at least ten times. V is TRBV5-6 and J is TRBJ2-2; TRBD2 is a possible D gene (5 bases). The CDR3 loop spans 15 amino acids. The V end lost 4 bases, the J end lost 0 bases, and 10 bases lay between the germline ends. The V gene's germline CDR1 is SGHDT and CDR2 YYEEEE. The CDR3 region has the DNA TGTGCCAGCAGCAGAGACGGGACGAACACCGGGGAGCTGTTTTTT. Amino acids: CASSRDGTNTGELFF.

This clonotype was seen a few times. Here the CDR3 reads CSARPRETQYF. CDR3 bases: TGCAGTGCTAGACCCCGGGAGACCCAGTACTTC. The gene calls are TRBV20-1 and TRBJ2-5; D ambiguous. V was pared by 2 bases and J by 5 bases, with 6 bases between. The CDR3 covers 11 residues. The germline gives CDR1 DFQATT, CDR2 SNEGSKA (reference sequence).

J is TRBJ2-2 and V is TRBV10-2, with a weak D call TRBD2 (6 bases). The V end lost 0 bases, the J end lost 9 bases, and 8 bases lay between the germline ends. Germline V CDR1 and CDR2: WSHSY, SAAADI. CDR3 length: 13 residues. The CDR3 protein is CASSESGGRELFF. Here the CDR3 DNA reads TGCGCCAGCAGTGAGTCCGGGGGACGGGAGCTGTTTTTT.

This clonotype was seen at least ten times. The chain recombines TRBV5-1 with TRBJ2-1; possibly TRBD1 for D (6 bases). CDR1 is SGHRS and CDR2 is YFSETQ in the germline V gene. The CDR3 is 15 amino acids. Trimming cost V 4 bases and J 0 bases, with 11 bases left between them. The CDR3 DNA is TGCGCCAGCAGCCAACAGGGTAGCTCCTACAATGAGCAGTTCTTC. This sequence encodes CASSQQGSSYNEQFF.

The sample holds many counts of this clonotype. The chain is built from TRBV6-5 and TRBJ1-1, with D unresolved. CDR1 is MNHEY, CDR2 SVGAGI, per germline. The CDR3 is 15 amino acids. V was trimmed by 0 bases and J by 4 bases, leaving 12 bases between them. The DNA for the CDR3 is TGTGCCAGCAGTTACTCGCCCGGTAGGTTCACTGAAGCTTTCTTT. Amino acid sequence: CASSYSPGRFTEAFF.

In its sample, this clonotype was seen once. It may be a read error: a sequence one base away is much more abundant. The V gene is TRBV20-1, the J gene TRBJ1-3; D ambiguous. The germline CDR1 and CDR2 sequences are DFQATT and SNEGSKA (reference sequence). The CDR3 is 16 residues long. Here the CDR3 reads CCAQIDRRVSGNTIYF. The CDR3 nucleotides are TGCTGTGCCCAGATCGACCGACGCGTCTCTGGAAACACCATATATTTT.

The J gene is TRBJ2-7, the V gene TRBV7-2; TRBD2 matches 8 bases. The CDR3 has 14 residues. Germline V gene data show CDR1 as SGHTA and CDR2 as FQGNSA. V was pared by 1 base and J by 3 bases, with 2 bases of the junction left unmatched. The chain's CDR3 is CASSLGGTSYEQYV. The CDR3 DNA is TGTGCCAGCAGCTTAGGCGGGACTAGCTACGAGCAGTACGTC.

This clonotype was recorded at least ten times. The chain recombines TRBV20-1 with TRBJ1-1; D is undetermined. Germline CDR1 and CDR2: DFQATT and SNEGSKA (reference sequence). Trimming took 8 bases from V and 4 from J, leaving 11 bases between them. The CDR3 runs 11 residues. CDR3 in DNA: TGCAGTTTGGTGGAGATCACTGAAGCTTTCTTT. Its protein is CSLVEITEAFF.

The V call is TRBV11-2, the J call TRBJ2-7, with TRBD1 as a possible D gene (5 bases). The CDR3 is 15 residues long. The V end lost 5 bases, the J end lost 3 bases, and 17 bases lay between the germline ends. Per germline, CDR1 SGHAT and CDR2 FQNNGV. This CDR3 is CASSISRQGRYEQYV. The CDR3 DNA is TGTGCCAGCAGCATATCCCGGCAGGGCCGCTACGAGCAGTACGTC.

The table lists this clonotype with many counts. This chain connects TRBV20-1 to TRBJ2-2, with 12 bases matching TRBD2. Trimming took 6 bases from V and 0 from J; bases not matched to a gene: 5. Germline V gene lookup returns CDR1 DFQATT and CDR2 SNEGSKA (reference sequence). The CDR3 loop spans 16 amino acids. The DNA of the CDR3 is TGCAGTGCCAAAGGACTAGCGGGAACGAACACCGGGGAGCTGTTTTTT. Residues: CSAKGLAGTNTGELFF.

This clonotype was seen more than once but under ten times. The rearrangement uses TRBV20-1 and TRBJ1-2; D possibly corresponds to TRBD1 (6 bases). V dropped 3 bases and J dropped 1 base, with 15 bases sitting between them. The CDR3 covers 15 residues. From germline, CDR1 is DFQATT and CDR2 SNEGSKA (reference sequence). The CDR3 sequence is CSARGGDTLNYGYTF. As DNA, the CDR3 is TGCAGTGCTAGGGGGGGGGACACCCTTAACTATGGCTACACCTTC.

In its sample, this clonotype was seen many times. V gene TRBV20-1 combines with J gene TRBJ2-7; a weak D match, TRBD1 (6 bases). The V end lost 0 bases, the J end lost 3 bases, and 15 bases lay between the germline ends. The germline gives CDR1 DFQATT, CDR2 SNEGSKA (reference sequence). The CDR3 covers 15 residues. CDR3 DNA sequence: TGCAGTGCTAGAGATCCCCAAGACAGGAACTACGAGCAGTACTTC. Translation gives CSARDPQDRNYEQYF.

This clonotype came up many times. The chain employs TRBV5-1 and TRBJ2-3, with D tentatively TRBD1 (5 bases). CDR1 is SGHRS and CDR2 is YFSETQ in the germline V gene. Trimming shortened V by 0 bases and J by 2 bases, and 10 bases separated the two germline ends. The CDR3 length is 15 residues. CDR3 region: CASSLEDTDTDTQYF. In DNA, the CDR3 is TGCGCCAGCAGCTTGGAGGACACGGACACAGATACGCAGTATTTT.

This clonotype was observed at least ten times. The genes are TRBV20-1 and TRBJ2-5, with D possibly called TRBD1 or TRBD2 (5 bases each). The CDR3 sequence is 12 residues long. Germline V gene lookup returns CDR1 DFQATT and CDR2 SNEGSKA (reference sequence). Trimming left V 7 bases short and J 5 bases short, with 14 bases between. For the CDR3, the DNA is TGCAGTGGAAAGAAAGGGGACGAGACCCAGTACTTC. This encodes CSGKKGDETQYF.

This clonotype appeared a few times. The chain has TRBV7-9 and TRBJ2-5; maybe TRBD1 (5 bases). The CDR3 is made up of 17 amino acids. Trimming cost V 4 bases and J 0 bases, with 18 bases left between them. Germline CDR1 SEHNR, CDR2 FQNEAQ (reference sequence). CDR3 bases: TGTGCCAGCAGCTCCGAACTGGCCAAGGGGTACCAAGAGACCCAGTACTTC. Its translation: CASSSELAKGYQETQYF.

In this sample, this clonotype turned up many times. The genes are TRBV9 and TRBJ1-5, with a weak D call TRBD1 (6 bases). The CDR3 runs 14 residues. V was pared by 0 bases and J by 7 bases, with 11 bases between. In germline, CDR1 is SGDLS, CDR2 YYNGEE. CDR3: CASSVGGAGQPQHF. The CDR3 DNA follows: TGTGCCAGCAGCGTAGGGGGGGCAGGGCAGCCCCAGCATTTT.

The chain uses TRBV20-1 and TRBJ1-5; 7 bases line up with TRBD1. The J segment lost 5 bases and the V segment lost 3 bases, leaving 7 bases of the junction unmatched. The germline gives CDR1 DFQATT, CDR2 SNEGSKA (reference sequence). The CDR3 loop spans 14 amino acids. CDR3 DNA sequence: TGCAGTGCTAGCACCGGGACAGCCTATCAGCCCCAGCATTTT. This encodes CSASTGTAYQPQHF.

V is TRBV28 and J is TRBJ2-3; a possible D gene is TRBD2 (7 bases). V was cut by 4 bases and J by 3 bases, with 14 bases left in between. Germline-derived CDR1 and CDR2 are MDHEN and SYDVKM. This CDR3 comprises 15 residues. For the CDR3, the DNA is TGTGCCAGCAGTTCCCGGGGGGCCGGGACAGATACGCAGTATTTT. Its protein product is CASSSRGAGTDTQYF.

Of note for this clonotype: Since a much larger clone is just one base distant, this may be a read error. The genes are TRBV15 and TRBJ2-7; 9 bases match TRBD1. Unmatched junction bases numbered 4, after V lost 4 bases and J lost 3 bases. Germline V lookup: CDR1 LNHNV, CDR2 YYDKDF (reference sequence). The CDR3 runs 14 residues. The CDR3, as DNA: TGTGCCACCAGCACCAGGGACAGGGACTACGAGCAGTACTTC. Encoded protein: CATSTRDRDYEQYF.